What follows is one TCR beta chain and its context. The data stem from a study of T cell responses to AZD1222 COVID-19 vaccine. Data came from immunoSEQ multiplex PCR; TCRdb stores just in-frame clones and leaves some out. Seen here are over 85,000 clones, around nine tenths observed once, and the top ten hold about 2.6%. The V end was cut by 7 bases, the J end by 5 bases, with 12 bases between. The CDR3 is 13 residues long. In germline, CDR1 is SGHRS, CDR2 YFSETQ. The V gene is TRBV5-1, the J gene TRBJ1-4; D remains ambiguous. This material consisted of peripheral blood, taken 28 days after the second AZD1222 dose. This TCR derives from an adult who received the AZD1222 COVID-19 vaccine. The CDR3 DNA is TGCGCCAGCCGGATCGGGGAGAATGAAAAACTGTTTTTT. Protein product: CASRIGENEKLFF.